The next 20 T cell receptor beta chains were all read from a single sample in a study of Ad26.COV2.S vaccination and SARS-CoV-2 variants. Described treatment: some 19 received Ad26.COV2.S at low or high dose, single or two shots; about 5 received placebo; per-sample allocation not given. Material that was analyzed had been drawn on day 63 after the first vaccine or placebo injection. Clones were sequenced by immunoSEQ multiplex PCR, and TCRdb holds only the in-frame ones, with some missing. The repertoire consists of a few hundred thousand clones, with over 80% occurring once and the leading ten covering around 1.7%. The sequencing here drew on peripheral blood, taken in a trial of Ad26.COV2.S vaccine versus placebo. Receptors originate from a person aged 18-60 years who received the Ad26.COV2.S COVID-19 vaccine or a placebo.

The V call is TRBV7-8, the J call TRBJ1-5; D might be TRBD1 (5 bases). There are 15 residues in the CDR3. The germline V gene encodes CDR1 SGHVS and CDR2 FQNEAQ. V lost 3 bases and J 0 bases, leaving 9 bases between the germline ends. The CDR3 is CASSFQGVSNQPQHF. In DNA, the CDR3 is TGTGCCAGCAGCTTCCAGGGAGTTAGCAATCAGCCCCAGCATTTT.

The V and J genes are TRBV5-1 and TRBJ2-7, with D unresolved. This CDR3 contains 14 residues. Germline CDR1 SGHRS, CDR2 YFSETQ. Trimming took 1 base from V and 0 from J, leaving 8 bases between them. The CDR3 region is CASSLIGNSYEQYF. CDR3 sequence (DNA): TGCGCCAGCAGCTTGATAGGGAACTCCTACGAGCAGTACTTC. The variable domain in full, completed from reference TRBV5-1 and TRBJ2-7, reads KAGVTQTPRYLIKTRGQQVTLSCSPISGHRSVSWYQQTPGQGLQFLFEYFSETQRNKGNFPGRFSGRQFSNSRSEMNVSTLELGDSALYLCASSLIGNSYEQYFGPGTRLTVT.

DNA of the CDR3: TGTGCCAGTACTGACAGAGCAACTAATGAAAAACTGTTTTTT. Residues: CASTDRATNEKLFF. The chain has TRBV19 and TRBJ1-4; D perhaps matches TRBD1 (5 bases). Germline V gives CDR1 LNHDA, CDR2 SQIVND (reference sequence). Trimming took 7 bases from V and 0 from J, leaving 9 bases between them. The CDR3 sequence is 14 residues long.

The chain combines TRBV2 with TRBJ2-3; 7 bases agree with TRBD1. Germline V gene sequence: CDR1 SNHLY, CDR2 FYNNEI. V lost 6 bases and J lost 8; bases outside the gene matches: 11. The CDR3 extends over 14 amino acids. The chain's CDR3 is CASSGDSGKGTQYF. The CDR3 DNA reads as TGTGCCAGCAGCGGGGACAGTGGGAAAGGTACGCAGTATTTT.

CDR3 residues: CASSPEGNYGYTF. The CDR3 coding sequence is TGCGCCAGCAGCCCGGAGGGAAACTATGGCTACACCTTC. The V and J genes are TRBV5-1 and TRBJ1-2, with D hard to call. Germline CDR1 and CDR2: SGHRS and YFSETQ. This CDR3 is built from 13 residues. V lost 4 bases, J lost 2 bases, and 9 bases lay in between.

The chain carries TRBV5-1 and TRBJ1-1; D is possibly TRBD1 (5 bases). Germline loops: CDR1 SGHRS, CDR2 YFSETQ. The V end lost 0 bases, the J end lost 6 bases, and 27 bases lay between the germline ends. CDR3 size: 19 residues. The CDR3 DNA sequence: TGCGCCAGCAGCTTGGATCGGGGGAGGAGGGGCGAATGGACGGCTGAAGCTTTCTTT. Protein product: CASSLDRGRRGEWTAEAFF. The full variable domain, completed using reference TRBV5-1 and TRBJ1-1, is KAGVTQTPRYLIKTRGQQVTLSCSPISGHRSVSWYQQTPGQGLQFLFEYFSETQRNKGNFPGRFSGRQFSNSRSEMNVSTLELGDSALYLCASSLDRGRRGEWTAEAFFGQGTRLTVV.

The chain employs TRBV28 and TRBJ1-3; the D gene is possibly TRBD1 (5 bases). The length of the CDR3 is 20 residues. Germline V gene data show CDR1 as MDHEN and CDR2 as SYDVKM. V gave up 7 bases and J gave up 0 bases, with 28 bases separating them. CDR3 nucleotides: TGTGCCAGCACCCCGAACCACCTGACGATAGGGGCCCTCTCTGGAAACACCATATATTTT. Encoded protein: CASTPNHLTIGALSGNTIYF.

This rearrangement joins TRBV6-2 or TRBV6-3 to TRBJ2-2; 13 nucleotides match TRBD2. Germline assignment: CDR1 MNHEY and CDR2 SVGEGT. This CDR3 region has 17 residues. V dropped 4 bases and J dropped 5; count of bases not matched to a gene: 7. The CDR3 nucleotides are TGTGCCAGCAGTTCCCCCACTAGCGGGGGGGCGACCGGGGAGCTGTTTTTT. Its protein product is CASSSPTSGGATGELFF.

The CDR3 bases are TGTGCCAGTGGGGACCGACACTACGAGCAGTACTTC. The encoded protein is CASGDRHYEQYF. The chain employs TRBV19 and TRBJ2-7; either TRBD1 or TRBD2 may fit D (5 bases each). The germline V and J ends were trimmed by 8 bases and 3 bases, with 11 bases remaining between them. The length of the CDR3 is 12 residues. Germline CDR1 reads LNHDA; CDR2 reads SQIVND (reference sequence).

This clone was picked up one time. The V gene is TRBV5-3, the J gene TRBJ2-4, with no clear D. TRBV5-3 is identified as an open reading frame with a role that is uncertain. The CDR3 covers 12 residues. V dropped 5 bases and J dropped 13 bases, with 16 bases sitting between them. DNA of the CDR3: TGTGCCAGAAGACAACGAGAGTCCATACAGTACTTC. Amino acid sequence: CARRQRESIQYF.

The rearrangement uses TRBV5-8 and TRBJ2-5, with a tentative D call TRBD1 (6 bases). With 0 bases removed from V and 2 bases from J, the gap between germline ends came to 11 bases. Germline CDR1 and CDR2: SGHTS and YDEGEE. This CDR3 spans 15 amino acids. The CDR3 nucleotides read TGTGCCAGCAGCTTGGTACAGGGTTCGCAAGAGACCCAGTACTTC. Its protein is CASSLVQGSQETQYF.

The rearrangement links TRBV7-9 to TRBJ2-3; D may be TRBD1 (6 bases). The germline V gene encodes CDR1 SEHNR and CDR2 FQNEAQ (reference sequence). This CDR3 has 13 residues. V was trimmed by 8 bases and J by 4 bases, leaving 13 bases between them. The CDR3 nucleotides read TGTGCCAGCTCCGGACAGACCCCAGATACGCAGTATTTT. Protein product: CASSGQTPDTQYF.

The chain combines TRBV28 with TRBJ2-5; possible D gene TRBD2, 5 bases. This CDR3 comprises 15 residues. Germline V CDR1 and CDR2: MDHEN, SYDVKM. The V and J ends lost 5 bases and 5 bases respectively, with 18 bases between them. The DNA for the CDR3 is TGTGCCAGCAGTCTCCAACTAGTAGAGGGCGAGACCCAGTACTTC. Protein product: CASSLQLVEGETQYF.

The rearrangement uses TRBV20-1 and TRBJ2-2; D is unresolved. Germline CDR1 DFQATT, CDR2 SNEGSKA (reference sequence). Trimming stripped 1 base from V and 8 bases from J, with 5 bases between. The CDR3 extends over 11 amino acids. The CDR3 is CSARGAGELFF. CDR3 nucleotides: TGCAGTGCTAGAGGTGCTGGGGAGCTGTTTTTT.

The chain employs TRBV5-5 and TRBJ2-7; D may be TRBD1 (6 bases). This CDR3 is built from 16 residues. The germline V gene has CDR1 SGHKS and CDR2 YYEKEE (reference sequence). Trimming pared 0 bases from V and 2 bases from J, leaving 15 bases between. The chain's CDR3 is CASSLAPRTETYEQYF. The CDR3 DNA sequence: TGTGCCAGCAGCTTGGCCCCTAGGACAGAAACCTACGAGCAGTACTTC.

The chain is built from TRBV28 and TRBJ1-5; 9 nucleotides align to TRBD1. From germline, CDR1 is MDHEN and CDR2 SYDVKM. Unmatched junction bases numbered 4, after V lost 1 base and J lost 6 bases. This CDR3 has 15 amino acids. Here the CDR3 reads CASSLSGTGRQPQHF. The CDR3 DNA is TGTGCCAGCAGTTTATCAGGGACAGGGCGTCAGCCCCAGCATTTT.

The J gene is TRBJ1-2, the V gene TRBV29-1; D is possibly TRBD1 (6 bases). This CDR3 region has 13 residues. CDR1 is SQVTM, CDR2 ANQGSEA, per germline. V was pared by 5 bases and J by 8 bases, with 18 bases between. The chain's CDR3 is CSVMGGDFRGYTF. The DNA for the CDR3 is TGCAGCGTTATGGGGGGCGACTTTCGAGGCTACACCTTC.

The genes are TRBV28 and TRBJ1-5; no definite D call. The CDR3 consists of 16 residues. Between the trimmed V and J ends, which lost 5 bases and 1 base, there was a span of 15 bases. Germline V gene sequence: CDR1 MDHEN, CDR2 SYDVKM. CDR3 bases: TGTGCCAGCAGTCCCCACGGGGTGGCGAGCAATCAGCCCCAGCATTTT. Protein: CASSPHGVASNQPQHF.

This chain uses TRBV7-2 with TRBJ2-5; no reliable D call. V gave up 0 bases and J gave up 1 base, with 6 bases separating them. There are 14 residues in the CDR3. Per the germline V gene, CDR1 is SGHTA and CDR2 is FQGNSA. In DNA, the CDR3 is TGTGCCAGCAGCTTAGCTGGGCTCCAAGAGACCCAGTACTTC. It encodes CASSLAGLQETQYF.

The chain combines TRBV6-5 with TRBJ1-4; D may be TRBD1 (6 bases). V was pared by 2 bases and J by 8 bases, with 15 bases between. The CDR3 is made up of 15 amino acids. Germline V CDR1 and CDR2: MNHEY, SVGAGI. This CDR3 reads CASSYDSGGGEKLFF. The CDR3, as DNA: TGTGCCAGCAGTTACGACTCGGGGGGCGGAGAAAAACTGTTTTTT.